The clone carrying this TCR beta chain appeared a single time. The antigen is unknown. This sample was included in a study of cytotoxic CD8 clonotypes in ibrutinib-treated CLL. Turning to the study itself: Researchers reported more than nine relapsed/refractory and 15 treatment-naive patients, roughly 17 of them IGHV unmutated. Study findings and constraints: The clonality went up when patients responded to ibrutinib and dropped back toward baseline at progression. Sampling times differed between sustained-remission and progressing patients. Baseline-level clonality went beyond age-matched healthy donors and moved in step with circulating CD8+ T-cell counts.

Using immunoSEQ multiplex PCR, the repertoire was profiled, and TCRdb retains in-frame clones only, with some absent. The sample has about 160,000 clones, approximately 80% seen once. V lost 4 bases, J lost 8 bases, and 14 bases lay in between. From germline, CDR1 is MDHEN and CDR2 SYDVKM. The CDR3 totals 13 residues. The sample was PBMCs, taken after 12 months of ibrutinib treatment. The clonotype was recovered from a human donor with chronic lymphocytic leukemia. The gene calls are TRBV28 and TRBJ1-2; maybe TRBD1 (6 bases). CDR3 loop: CASSSYRELGYTF. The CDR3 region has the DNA TGTGCCAGCAGTTCATACAGGGAGTTGGGCTACACCTTC.